The clone carrying this T cell receptor (beta chain) was observed a few times. TCRdb re-called the 5' RACE reads with MiXCR, one entry per CDR3 protein. This sample has roughly 42,000 distinct CDR3 sequences, with 30% found just once. V shed 7 bases and J shed 5 bases, with 17 bases lying between them. This CDR3 spans 14 amino acids. Germline CDR1 SEHNR, CDR2 FQNEAQ (reference sequence). The V call is TRBV7-9, the J call TRBJ2-5; D may correspond to TRBD1 or TRBD2 (5 bases each). The sequenced sample consisted of tumor-infiltrating memory CD4+ T cells sorted from the breast tumor. Described subset: memory CD4+ T cells, CD4+CD45RO+CD25-. The clonotype comes from a female donor with breast cancer. CDR3 bases: TGTGCCAGCACCCCAGGGACGCTTGGCGAGACCCAGTACTTC. Amino acid sequence: CASTPGTLGETQYF.